Reported below is one T cell receptor beta chain. Sequence at one end of the junction differs from germline and may be a read error. This sample was taken from a study of cytomegalovirus exposure and HLA in healthy donors. The PCR contained 60 Vbeta and 13 Jbeta primers. Sequenced by immunoSEQ multiplex PCR; TCRdb stores in-frame clones only, minus some. Of about 200,000 clones listed, approximately 85% are singletons. CDR1 MNHNS and CDR2 SASEGT come from the germline V gene. There are 15 residues in the CDR3. The sample taken for sequencing was PBMCs. The V gene is TRBV6-1, the J gene TRBJ1-5; TRBD1 is a possible D gene (5 bases). This sequence originates from a woman aged 45-65 years in good health and CMV-seronegative. CDR3 amino acids: CAAEGAWAGNQPQHF. In nucleotides, the CDR3 is TGTGCCGCGGAAGGGGCCTGGGCCGGCAATCAGCCTCAGCATTTT.